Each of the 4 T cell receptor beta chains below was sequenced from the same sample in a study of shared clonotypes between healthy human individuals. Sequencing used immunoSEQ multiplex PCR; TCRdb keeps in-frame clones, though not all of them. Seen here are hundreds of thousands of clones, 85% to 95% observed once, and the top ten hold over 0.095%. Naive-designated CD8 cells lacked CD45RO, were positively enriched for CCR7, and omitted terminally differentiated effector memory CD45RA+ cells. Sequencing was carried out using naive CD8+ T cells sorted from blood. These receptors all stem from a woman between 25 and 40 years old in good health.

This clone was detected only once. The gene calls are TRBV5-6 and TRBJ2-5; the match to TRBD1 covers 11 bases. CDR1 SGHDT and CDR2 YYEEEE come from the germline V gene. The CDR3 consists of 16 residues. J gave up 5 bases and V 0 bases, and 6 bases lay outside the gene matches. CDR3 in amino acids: CASSLGRTGGAETQYF. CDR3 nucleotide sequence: TGTGCCAGCAGCTTGGGGCGGACAGGGGGCGCTGAGACCCAGTACTTC.

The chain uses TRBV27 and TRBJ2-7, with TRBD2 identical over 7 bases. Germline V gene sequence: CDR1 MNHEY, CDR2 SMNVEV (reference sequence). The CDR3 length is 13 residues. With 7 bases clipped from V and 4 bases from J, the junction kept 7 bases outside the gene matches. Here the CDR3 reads CASKARGSYEQYF. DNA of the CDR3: TGTGCCAGCAAGGCGCGCGGGAGTTACGAGCAGTACTTC.

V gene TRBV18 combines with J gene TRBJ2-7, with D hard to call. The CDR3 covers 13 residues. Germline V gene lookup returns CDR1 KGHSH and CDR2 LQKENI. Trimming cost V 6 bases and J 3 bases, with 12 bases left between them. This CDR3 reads CASSSGTYYEQYF. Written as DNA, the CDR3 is TGTGCCAGCTCCTCAGGAACCTACTACGAGCAGTACTTC.

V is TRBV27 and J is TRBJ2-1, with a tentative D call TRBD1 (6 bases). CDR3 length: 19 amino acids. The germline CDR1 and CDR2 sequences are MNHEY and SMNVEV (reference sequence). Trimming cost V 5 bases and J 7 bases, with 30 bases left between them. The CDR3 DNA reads TGTGCCAGCAGTGGGCCCGCCTCCCGGGACAAAGGGCGAGGGAATGAGCAGTTCTTC. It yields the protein CASSGPASRDKGRGNEQFF.